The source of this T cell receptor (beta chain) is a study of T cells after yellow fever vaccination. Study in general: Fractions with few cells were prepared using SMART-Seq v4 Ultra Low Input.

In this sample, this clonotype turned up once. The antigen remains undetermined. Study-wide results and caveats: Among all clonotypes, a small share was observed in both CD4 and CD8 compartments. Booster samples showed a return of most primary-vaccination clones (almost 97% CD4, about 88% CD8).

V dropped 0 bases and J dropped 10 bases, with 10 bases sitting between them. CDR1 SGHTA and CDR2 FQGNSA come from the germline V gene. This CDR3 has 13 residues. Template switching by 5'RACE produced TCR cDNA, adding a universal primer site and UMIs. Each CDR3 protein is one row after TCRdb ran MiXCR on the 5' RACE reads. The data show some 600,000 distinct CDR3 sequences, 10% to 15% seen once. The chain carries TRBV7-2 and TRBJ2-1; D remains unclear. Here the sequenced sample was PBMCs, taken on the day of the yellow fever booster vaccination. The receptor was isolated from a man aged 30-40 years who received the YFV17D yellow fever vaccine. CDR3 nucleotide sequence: TGTGCCAGCAGCTTAGCTACGGCGAGGGAGCAGTTCTTC. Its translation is CASSLATAREQFF. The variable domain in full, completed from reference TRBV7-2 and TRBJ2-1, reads GAGVSQSPSNKVTEKGKDVELRCDPISGHTALYWYRQSLGQGLEFLIYFQGNSAPDKSGLPSDRFSAERTGGSVSTLTIQRTQQEDSAVYLCASSLATAREQFFGPGTRLTVL.